The text below deals with one TCR beta chain. Its recognized antigen is unknown. Base qualities are not provided; no much larger clone lies one nucleotide away. This sample was taken from a study of esophageal squamous cell carcinoma under preoperative chemotherapy listed by TCRdb under 2018. In terms of the full investigation: The study profiled TCR repertoires of both peripheral blood T cells and tumor-infiltrating lymphocytes. The study examined the effect of paclitaxel-nedaplatin chemotherapy on T-cell receptor repertoires in patients with esophageal squamous cell carcinoma. The cohort comprised a handful of patients with primary esophageal squamous cell carcinoma. Repertoires were compared between samples taken before and after paclitaxel-nedaplatin therapy.

V is pared back by 5 bases and J by 4 bases, with 9 bases lying between the germline termini. The cysteine opens and the phenylalanine closes a CDR3 of 13 amino acids. The read is trimmed to its CDR3 DNA, 39 bases read in frame from base 1. Via the germline V gene (reference sequence), CDR1 is SGHKS and CDR2 YYEKEE. The sample's time point label, decoded: before preoperative PTX-NDP chemotherapy. Paclitaxel-nedaplatin was administered to patients as preoperative chemotherapy before surgery. Paper-wide results and their limitations: The cohort was small, with only five patients with esophageal squamous cell carcinoma analyzed. Post-treatment tumor-infiltrating lymphocytes appeared partly derived from peripheral T cells migrating into the tumor, not solely from local clonal changes. TCR diversity increased significantly in peripheral T cells after chemotherapy, but not in tumor-infiltrating lymphocytes. Immediate and substantial changes in clonotype frequency were induced by paclitaxel-nedaplatin therapy, and contraction rather than amplification was more likely to be observed among abundant clones.

Libraries were built with PCR. The run used a HiSeq X Ten. TCR repertoires were characterized by high-throughput sequencing. TCRdb itself trimmed the public reads at Q25 with fastp, ran MiXCR and retained productive beta chains. Every entry covers one CDR3 protein and lists the most common genes and DNA from its rows. For this sample the table gives approximately 30,000 distinct CDR3 sequences, of which roughly half were detected only once. Approximately 12% of the sample is held by the ten biggest clonotypes. The sequence links TRBV5-5 to TRBJ2-2, with no confident D gene call. The source is a human donor with esophageal squamous cell carcinoma. The donor label of this sample is uncertain. This material was acquired from a patient given preoperative chemotherapy. The DNA sequence is given as TGTGCCAGCAGTACGGCCCTCACCGGGGAGCTGTTTTTT. This is translated as CASSTALTGELFF.